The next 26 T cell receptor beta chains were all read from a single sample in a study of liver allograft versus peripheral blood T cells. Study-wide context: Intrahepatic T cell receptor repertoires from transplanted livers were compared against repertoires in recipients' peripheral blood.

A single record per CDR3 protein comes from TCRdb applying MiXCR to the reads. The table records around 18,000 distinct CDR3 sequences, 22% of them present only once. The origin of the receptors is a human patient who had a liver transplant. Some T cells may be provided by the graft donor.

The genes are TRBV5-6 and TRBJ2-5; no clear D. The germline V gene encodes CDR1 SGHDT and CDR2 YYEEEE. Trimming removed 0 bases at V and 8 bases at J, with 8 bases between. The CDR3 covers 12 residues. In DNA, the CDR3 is TGTGCCAGCAGCTTGGGCCTTCGAACCCAGTACTTC. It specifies CASSLGLRTQYF.

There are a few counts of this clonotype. In nucleotides, the CDR3 is TGTGCCAGCAGCTTGGAGAGTAGCGGGGAGACCCAGTACTTC. Residues: CASSLESSGETQYF. The rearrangement joins TRBV5-4 to TRBJ2-5; 7 nucleotides match TRBD2. Trimming removed 0 bases from V and 5 bases from J; junction bases left unmatched: 4. The CDR3 is 14 residues long. Germline V gene lookup returns CDR1 SGHNT and CDR2 YYREEE (reference sequence).

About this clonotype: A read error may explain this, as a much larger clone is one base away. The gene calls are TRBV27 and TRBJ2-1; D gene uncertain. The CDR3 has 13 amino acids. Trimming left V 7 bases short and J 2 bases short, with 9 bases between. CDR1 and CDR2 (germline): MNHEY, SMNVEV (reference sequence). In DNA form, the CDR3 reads TGTGCCAGCATGGCCTGGGCCTACAATGAGCAGTTCTTC. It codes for CASMAWAYNEQFF.

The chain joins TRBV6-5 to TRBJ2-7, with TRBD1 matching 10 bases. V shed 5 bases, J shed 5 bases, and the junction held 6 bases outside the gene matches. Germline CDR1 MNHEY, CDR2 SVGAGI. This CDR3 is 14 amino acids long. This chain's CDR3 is CASSKWDRGNEQYF. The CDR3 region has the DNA TGTGCCAGCAGTAAATGGGACAGGGGAAACGAGCAGTACTTC.

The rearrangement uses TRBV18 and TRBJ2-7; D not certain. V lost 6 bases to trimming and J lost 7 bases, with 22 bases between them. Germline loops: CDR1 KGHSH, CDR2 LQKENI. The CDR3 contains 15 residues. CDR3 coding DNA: TGTGCCAGCTCTTCACCTTACGCTATGGGGATAGAGCAGTACTTC. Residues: CASSSPYAMGIEQYF.

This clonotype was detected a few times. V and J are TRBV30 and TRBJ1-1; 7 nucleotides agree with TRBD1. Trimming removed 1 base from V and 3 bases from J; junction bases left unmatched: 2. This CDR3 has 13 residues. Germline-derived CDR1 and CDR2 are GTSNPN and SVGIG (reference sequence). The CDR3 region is CAWSGQGYTEAFF. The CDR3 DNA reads TGTGCCTGGAGTGGACAGGGATACACTGAAGCTTTCTTT.

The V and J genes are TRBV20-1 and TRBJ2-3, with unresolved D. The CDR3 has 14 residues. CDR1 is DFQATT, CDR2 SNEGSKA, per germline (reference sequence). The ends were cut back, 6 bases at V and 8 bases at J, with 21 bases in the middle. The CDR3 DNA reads TGCAGTGCAGCTGTACCGGCTTCCCCAGCTACGCAGTATTTT. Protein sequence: CSAAVPASPATQYF.

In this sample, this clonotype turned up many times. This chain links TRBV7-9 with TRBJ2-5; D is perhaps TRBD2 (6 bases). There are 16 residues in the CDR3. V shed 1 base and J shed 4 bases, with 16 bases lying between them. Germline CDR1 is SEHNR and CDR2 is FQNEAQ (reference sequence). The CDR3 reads CASSLGSSREAETQYF. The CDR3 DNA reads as TGTGCCAGCAGCTTAGGGTCCTCCAGGGAGGCAGAGACCCAGTACTTC.

CDR3 coding DNA: TGTGCCAGCAGCCCTGTACACGCTACTTTGGACACCGGGGAGCTGTTTTTT. This translates into CASSPVHATLDTGELFF. The rearrangement uses TRBV6-5 and TRBJ2-2; D is unclear. With 6 bases removed from V and 3 bases from J, the gap between germline ends came to 20 bases. The CDR3 runs 17 residues. The V gene's germline CDR1 is MNHEY and CDR2 SVGAGI.

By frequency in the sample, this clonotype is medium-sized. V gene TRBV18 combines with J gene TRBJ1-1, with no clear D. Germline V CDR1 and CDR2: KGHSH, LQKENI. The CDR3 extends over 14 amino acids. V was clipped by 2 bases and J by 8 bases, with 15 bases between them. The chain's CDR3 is CASSPGVPGREAFF. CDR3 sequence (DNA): TGTGCCAGCTCACCAGGTGTCCCCGGTAGAGAAGCTTTCTTT.

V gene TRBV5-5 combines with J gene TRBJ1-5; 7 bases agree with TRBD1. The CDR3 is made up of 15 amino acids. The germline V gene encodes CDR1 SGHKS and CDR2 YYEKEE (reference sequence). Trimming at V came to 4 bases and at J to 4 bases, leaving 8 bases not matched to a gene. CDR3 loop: CASSLRDRTNQPQHF. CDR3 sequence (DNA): TGTGCCAGCAGCCTCCGGGACAGAACTAATCAGCCCCAGCATTTT.

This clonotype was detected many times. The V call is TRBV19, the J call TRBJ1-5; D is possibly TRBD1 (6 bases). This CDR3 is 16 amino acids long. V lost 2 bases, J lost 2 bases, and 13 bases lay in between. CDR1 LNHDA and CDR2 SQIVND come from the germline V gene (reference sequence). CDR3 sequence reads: CASSIPTGARNQPQHF. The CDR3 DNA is TGTGCCAGTAGTATACCGACAGGCGCCCGCAATCAGCCCCAGCATTTT.

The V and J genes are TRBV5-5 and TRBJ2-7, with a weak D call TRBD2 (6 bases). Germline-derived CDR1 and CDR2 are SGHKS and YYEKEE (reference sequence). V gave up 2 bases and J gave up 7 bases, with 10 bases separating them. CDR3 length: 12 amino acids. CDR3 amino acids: CASSFRAGEQYF. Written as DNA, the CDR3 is TGTGCCAGCAGCTTTCGGGCGGGGGAGCAGTACTTC. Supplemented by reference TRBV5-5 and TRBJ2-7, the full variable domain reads DAGVTQSPTHLIKTRGQQVTLRCSPISGHKSVSWYQQVLGQGPQFIFQYYEKEERGRGNFPDRFSARQFPNYSSELNVNALLLGDSALYLCASSFRAGEQYFGPGTRLTVT.

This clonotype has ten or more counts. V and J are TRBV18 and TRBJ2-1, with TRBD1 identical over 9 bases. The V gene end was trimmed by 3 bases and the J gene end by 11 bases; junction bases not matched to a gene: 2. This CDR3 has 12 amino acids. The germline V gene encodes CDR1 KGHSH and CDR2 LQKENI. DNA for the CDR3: TGTGCCAGCTCACCGGGACAGGGACAGCAGTTCTTC. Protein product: CASSPGQGQQFF.

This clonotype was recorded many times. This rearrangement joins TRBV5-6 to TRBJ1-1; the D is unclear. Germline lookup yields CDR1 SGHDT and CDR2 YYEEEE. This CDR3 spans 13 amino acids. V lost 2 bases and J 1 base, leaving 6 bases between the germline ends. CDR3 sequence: CASSFQSNTEAFF. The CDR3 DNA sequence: TGTGCCAGCAGCTTTCAGTCGAACACTGAAGCTTTCTTT.

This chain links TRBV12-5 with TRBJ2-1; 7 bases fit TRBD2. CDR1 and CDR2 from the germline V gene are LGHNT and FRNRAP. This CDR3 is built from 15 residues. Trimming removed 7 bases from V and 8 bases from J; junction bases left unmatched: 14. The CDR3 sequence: CASAKPVGGPYEQFF. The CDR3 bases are TGTGCTAGTGCCAAACCGGTGGGAGGGCCGTATGAGCAGTTCTTC.

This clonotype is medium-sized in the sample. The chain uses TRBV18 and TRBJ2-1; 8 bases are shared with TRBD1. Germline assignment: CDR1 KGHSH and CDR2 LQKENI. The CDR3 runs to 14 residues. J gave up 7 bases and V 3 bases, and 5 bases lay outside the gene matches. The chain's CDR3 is CASSPRGQANEQFF. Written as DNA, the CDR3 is TGTGCCAGCTCACCTCGGGGACAGGCTAATGAGCAGTTCTTC. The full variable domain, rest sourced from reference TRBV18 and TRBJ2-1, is NAGVMQNPRHLVRRRGQEARLRCSPMKGHSHVYWYRQLPEEGLKFMVYLQKENIIDESGMPKERFSAEFPKEGPSILRIQQVVRGDSAAYFCASSPRGQANEQFFGPGTRLTVL.

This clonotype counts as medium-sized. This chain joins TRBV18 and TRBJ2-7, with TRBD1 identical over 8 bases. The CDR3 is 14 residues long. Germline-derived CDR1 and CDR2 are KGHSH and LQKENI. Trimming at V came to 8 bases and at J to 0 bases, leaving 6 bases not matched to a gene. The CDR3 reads CASAPGGSSYEQYF. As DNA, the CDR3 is TGTGCCAGCGCTCCAGGGGGCAGCTCCTACGAGCAGTACTTC. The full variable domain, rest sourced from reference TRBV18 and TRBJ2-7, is NAGVMQNPRHLVRRRGQEARLRCSPMKGHSHVYWYRQLPEEGLKFMVYLQKENIIDESGMPKERFSAEFPKEGPSILRIQQVVRGDSAAYFCASAPGGSSYEQYFGPGTRLTVT.

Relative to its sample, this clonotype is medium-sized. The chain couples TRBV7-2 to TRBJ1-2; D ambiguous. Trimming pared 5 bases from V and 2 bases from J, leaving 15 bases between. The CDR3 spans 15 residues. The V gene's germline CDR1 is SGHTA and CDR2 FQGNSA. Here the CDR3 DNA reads TGTGCCAGCAGCGCCCAGTCAGGTGGGAACTATGGCTACACCTTC. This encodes CASSAQSGGNYGYTF. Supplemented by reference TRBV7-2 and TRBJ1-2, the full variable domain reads GAGVSQSPSNKVTEKGKDVELRCDPISGHTALYWYRQSLGQGLEFLIYFQGNSAPDKSGLPSDRFSAERTGGSVSTLTIQRTQQEDSAVYLCASSAQSGGNYGYTFGSGTRLTVV.

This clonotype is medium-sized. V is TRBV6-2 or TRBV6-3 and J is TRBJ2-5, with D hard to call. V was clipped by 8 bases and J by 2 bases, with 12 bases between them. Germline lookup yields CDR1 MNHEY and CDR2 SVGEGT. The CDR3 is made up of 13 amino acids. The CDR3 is CASRIWVQETQYF. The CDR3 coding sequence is TGTGCCAGCCGGATTTGGGTACAAGAGACCCAGTACTTC.

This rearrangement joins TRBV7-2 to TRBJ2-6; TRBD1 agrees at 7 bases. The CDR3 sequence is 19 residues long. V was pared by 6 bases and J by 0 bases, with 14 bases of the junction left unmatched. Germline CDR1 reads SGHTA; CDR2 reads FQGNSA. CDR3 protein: CASSPRDSSFISGANVLTF. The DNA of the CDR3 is TGTGCCAGCAGTCCCCGGGACAGCAGTTTTATCTCTGGGGCCAACGTCCTGACTTTC.

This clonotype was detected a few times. The CDR3 here is CATSRVGGINEQYF. The CDR3 DNA sequence: TGTGCCACCAGCAGAGTGGGCGGGATTAACGAGCAGTACTTC. This chain uses TRBV15 with TRBJ2-7; possible D gene TRBD2, 6 bases. Between the trimmed V and J ends, which lost 1 base and 5 bases, there was a span of 12 bases. The germline V gene encodes CDR1 LNHNV and CDR2 YYDKDF (reference sequence). This CDR3 spans 14 amino acids.

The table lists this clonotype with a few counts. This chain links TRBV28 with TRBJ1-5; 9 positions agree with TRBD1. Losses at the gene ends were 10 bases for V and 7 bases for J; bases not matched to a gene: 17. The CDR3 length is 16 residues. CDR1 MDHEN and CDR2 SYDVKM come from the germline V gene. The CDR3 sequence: CATIRDRDPVLQPQHF. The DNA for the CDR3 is TGTGCCACGATCCGGGACAGGGACCCCGTTTTGCAGCCCCAGCATTTT.

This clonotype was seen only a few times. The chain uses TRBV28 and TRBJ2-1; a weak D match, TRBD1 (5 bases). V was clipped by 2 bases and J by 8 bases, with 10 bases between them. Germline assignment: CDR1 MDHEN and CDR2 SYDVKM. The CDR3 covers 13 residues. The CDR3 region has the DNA TGTGCCAGCAGTTTAGAAGCAGGGCATGAGCAGTTCTTC. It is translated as CASSLEAGHEQFF.

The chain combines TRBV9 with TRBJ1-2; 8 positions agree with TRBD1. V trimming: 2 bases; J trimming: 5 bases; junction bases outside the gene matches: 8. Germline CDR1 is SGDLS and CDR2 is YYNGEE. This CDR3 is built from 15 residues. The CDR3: CASSVSTGAGYGYTF. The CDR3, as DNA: TGTGCCAGCAGCGTTTCGACAGGGGCAGGGTATGGCTACACCTTC.

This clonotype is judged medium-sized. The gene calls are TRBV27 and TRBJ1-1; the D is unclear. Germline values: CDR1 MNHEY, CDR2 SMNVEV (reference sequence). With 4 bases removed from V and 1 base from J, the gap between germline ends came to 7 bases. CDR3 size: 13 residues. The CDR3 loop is CASSSIENTEAFF. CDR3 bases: TGTGCCAGCAGTTCAATAGAGAACACTGAAGCTTTCTTT.